One and the same sample provided the 30 T cell receptor beta chains below, sequenced in a study of OX40 agonist ivuxolimab in advanced cancers. Produced via immunoSEQ multiplex PCR; TCRdb's table is partial and in-frame only. The table has more than 70,000 clones, around 80% seen once. The sequencing here drew on CD4+ or CD8+ T cells sorted from blood, taken in a trial of the OX40 agonist ivuxolimab. Source of these receptors: an adult with an advanced solid tumor such as melanoma, head and neck, liver or kidney cancer.

The chain has TRBV6-5 and TRBJ1-3; D call uncertain. The ends were cut back, 6 bases at V and 4 bases at J, with 4 bases in the middle. Per germline, CDR1 MNHEY and CDR2 SVGAGI. This CDR3 has 11 amino acids. The CDR3 reads CASSRGNTIYF. The CDR3 nucleotides read TGTGCCAGCAGCAGAGGAAACACCATATATTTT.

The J gene is TRBJ1-4, the V gene TRBV28; no definite D call. Per the germline V gene, CDR1 is MDHEN and CDR2 is SYDVKM. The CDR3 spans 17 residues. The V and J ends lost 5 bases and 4 bases respectively, with 20 bases between them. DNA for the CDR3: TGTGCCAGCAGTGAAGGCCCCTTGACTAGACTTAATGAAAAACTGTTTTTT. Translating gives CASSEGPLTRLNEKLFF.

This clone turned up a few times. V gene TRBV18 combines with J gene TRBJ2-7; D gene unclear. V dropped 0 bases and J dropped 4 bases, with 10 bases sitting between them. This CDR3 spans 14 amino acids. The germline V gene encodes CDR1 KGHSH and CDR2 LQKENI. CDR3 sequence: CASSPPGRFYEQYV. DNA for the CDR3: TGTGCCAGCTCACCACCCGGGCGGTTTTACGAGCAGTACGTC.

This chain connects TRBV7-3 to TRBJ2-1; 10 nucleotides agree with TRBD2. The V gene end was trimmed by 5 bases and the J gene end by 2 bases; junction bases not matched to a gene: 12. CDR1 is SGHTA, CDR2 FQGTGA, per germline. This CDR3 is 18 amino acids long. The CDR3 region has the DNA TGTGCCAGCAGCCTCACGGCGGCGAGCGGGAGGGCCTACAATGAGCAGTTCTTC. This gives the protein CASSLTAASGRAYNEQFF.

This chain links TRBV15 with TRBJ2-3; TRBD2 matches 15 bases. The CDR3 covers 16 residues. CDR1 and CDR2 from the germline V gene are LNHNV and YYDKDF (reference sequence). The junction had 4 bases not matched to a gene; V was cut back by 4 bases and J by 5 bases. The DNA of the CDR3 is TGTGCCACCAGCACGGGACTAGCGGGGGGCCGAGATACGCAGTATTTT. The encoded protein is CATSTGLAGGRDTQYF.

This clone was picked up a small number of times. This chain connects TRBV6-1 to TRBJ2-5; no clear D gene. The CDR3 sequence is 11 residues long. Germline V lookup: CDR1 MNHNS, CDR2 SASEGT. Trimming took 5 bases from V and 3 from J, leaving 4 bases between them. The CDR3 sequence: CASSQEETQYF. The CDR3 region has the DNA TGTGCCAGCAGTCAAGAAGAGACCCAGTACTTC.

V is TRBV28 and J is TRBJ1-5, with D hard to call. The CDR3 extends over 9 amino acids. V lost 9 bases and J lost 14, with 11 bases in between. The germline CDR1 and CDR2 sequences are MDHEN and SYDVKM. The CDR3 loop is CASPPGEHF. CDR3 nucleotides: TGTGCCAGTCCCCCCGGGGAGCATTTT.

The CDR3 region has the DNA TGTGCCAGCAGCTTGCTGCCAGGGGTTACGGAGACCCAGTACTTC. It codes for CASSLLPGVTETQYF. The chain recombines TRBV7-8 with TRBJ2-5, with TRBD1 as a possible D gene (6 bases). CDR3 length: 15 residues. Deletions cut 3 bases from V and 5 bases from J, with 16 bases between. Germline V gene data show CDR1 as SGHVS and CDR2 as FQNEAQ. The full variable domain, its missing parts supplied by reference TRBV7-8 and TRBJ2-5, is GAGVSQSPRYKVAKRGQDVALRCDPISGHVSLFWYQQALGQGPEFLTYFQNEAQLDKSGLPSDRFFAERPEGSVSTLKIQRTQQEDSAVYLCASSLLPGVTETQYFGPGTRLLVL.

This sequence joins TRBV18 and TRBJ1-1; D is possibly TRBD1 (5 bases). Germline V gene sequence: CDR1 KGHSH, CDR2 LQKENI. Trimming cost V 2 bases and J 2 bases, with 15 bases left between them. The CDR3 runs 16 residues. Here the CDR3 reads CASSPIWQGINTEAFF. For the CDR3, the DNA is TGTGCCAGCTCACCAATTTGGCAGGGCATTAACACTGAAGCTTTCTTT.

The chain joins TRBV7-3 to TRBJ2-1; D may match TRBD1 or TRBD2 (5 bases each). CDR3 size: 15 residues. Trimming removed 0 bases from V and 5 bases from J, with 11 bases in between. Germline CDR1 reads SGHTA; CDR2 reads FQGTGA. As DNA, the CDR3 is TGTGCCAGCAGCTTAACGGGCGAGGGGCACAATGAGCAGTTCTTC. This codes for CASSLTGEGHNEQFF.

The chain has TRBV5-4 and TRBJ1-3, with D unclear. Trimming left V 2 bases short and J 2 bases short, with 2 bases between. Germline lookup yields CDR1 SGHNT and CDR2 YYREEE (reference sequence). This CDR3 has 12 amino acids. The CDR3: CASSLAGNTIYF. CDR3 DNA sequence: TGTGCCAGCAGCTTAGCTGGAAACACCATATATTTT.

The rearrangement links TRBV4-1 to TRBJ2-2; D is perhaps TRBD1 (6 bases). V dropped 3 bases and J dropped 1 base, with 6 bases sitting between them. There are 14 residues in the CDR3. Per the germline V gene, CDR1 is MGHRA and CDR2 is YSYEKL. CDR3 sequence: CASSQGQNTGELFF. CDR3 in DNA: TGCGCCAGCAGCCAGGGACAGAACACCGGGGAGCTGTTTTTT.

J is TRBJ1-2 and V is TRBV5-1; 9 bases align to TRBD1. Unmatched junction bases numbered 14, after V lost 4 bases and J lost 7 bases. The germline gives CDR1 SGHRS, CDR2 YFSETQ. The CDR3 runs to 16 residues. CDR3: CASSLRRQGGSGGYTF. The CDR3 DNA reads TGCGCCAGCAGCCTACGGCGACAGGGGGGGTCCGGTGGCTACACCTTC.

The V call is TRBV27, the J call TRBJ1-5, with 10 bases that match TRBD1. Germline V gene sequence: CDR1 MNHEY, CDR2 SMNVEV (reference sequence). The CDR3 has 19 amino acids. V lost 2 bases to trimming and J lost 5 bases; unmatched junction nucleotides: 15. This CDR3 is CASSLRWDRGAPFYQPQHF. In DNA, the CDR3 is TGTGCCAGCAGTTTACGCTGGGACAGGGGTGCGCCATTCTATCAGCCCCAGCATTTT.

J is TRBJ2-7 and V is TRBV5-1, with TRBD2 identical over 13 bases. CDR3 length: 15 residues. Trimming cost V 0 bases and J 6 bases; bases outside gene matches: 3. Germline CDR1 is SGHRS and CDR2 is YFSETQ. CDR3 protein: CASSLAGLAGVEQYF. In DNA form, the CDR3 reads TGCGCCAGCAGCTTGGCCGGACTAGCGGGAGTCGAGCAGTACTTC.

The chain links TRBV11-2 to TRBJ1-4, with D hard to call. This CDR3 comprises 14 residues. From germline, CDR1 is SGHAT and CDR2 FQNNGV. V was pared by 2 bases and J by 7 bases, with 11 bases between. The DNA of the CDR3 is TGTGCCAGCAGCTTAAGCCGTGGAAGTGAAAAACTGTTTTTT. This sequence encodes CASSLSRGSEKLFF.

This chain uses TRBV7-9 with TRBJ1-5; 8 bases fit TRBD1. The CDR3 contains 18 residues. V dropped 1 base and J dropped 3; count of bases not matched to a gene: 11. The germline V gene encodes CDR1 SEHNR and CDR2 FQNEAQ (reference sequence). CDR3: CASSLEGWTGSHNQPQHF. The CDR3 region has the DNA TGTGCCAGCAGCTTAGAGGGATGGACAGGGTCCCACAATCAGCCCCAGCATTTT.

The chain has TRBV5-5 and TRBJ1-5; 10 bases are a match to TRBD1. The J segment lost 5 bases and the V segment lost 3 bases, leaving 5 bases of the junction unmatched. The CDR3 is made up of 15 amino acids. Germline loops: CDR1 SGHKS, CDR2 YYEKEE (reference sequence). CDR3 coding DNA: TGTGCCAGCAGCTCCCGGGACAGGGGTTATCAGCCCCAGCATTTT. Residues: CASSSRDRGYQPQHF.

The CDR3 nucleotides are TGTGCCAGCACATTCGGTCCGGCGGGCTACACCTTC. This sequence encodes CASTFGPAGYTF. V is TRBV28 and J is TRBJ1-2; no reliable D call. CDR1 and CDR2 (germline): MDHEN, SYDVKM. The CDR3 runs 12 residues. With 7 bases removed from V and 8 bases from J, the gap between germline ends came to 14 bases.

CDR3 sequence reads: CASSLAPENTEAFF. For the CDR3, the DNA is TGTGCCAGCAGCTTAGCGCCTGAGAACACTGAAGCTTTCTTT. V is TRBV7-8 and J is TRBJ1-1; D is unresolved. This CDR3 contains 14 residues. The germline V gene encodes CDR1 SGHVS and CDR2 FQNEAQ. The V end was cut by 0 bases, the J end by 1 base, with 6 bases between.

The V call is TRBV28, the J call TRBJ2-1; D may be TRBD2 (5 bases). Germline CDR1 is MDHEN and CDR2 is SYDVKM. The CDR3 is 14 residues long. The V and J ends lost 1 base and 7 bases respectively, with 11 bases between them. The CDR3 region is CASSLYPSLNEQFF. The CDR3 DNA reads TGTGCCAGCAGTTTATATCCTAGCCTAAATGAGCAGTTCTTC.

The CDR3 here is CATSRGQRHQETQYF. The CDR3 DNA reads as TGTGCCACCAGCAGAGGCCAGCGGCACCAAGAGACCCAGTACTTC. The chain links TRBV15 to TRBJ2-5, with a weak D call TRBD2 (5 bases). Germline CDR1 and CDR2: LNHNV and YYDKDF (reference sequence). This CDR3 comprises 15 residues. V was cut by 1 base and J by 0 bases, with 9 bases left in between.

The rearrangement uses TRBV2 and TRBJ1-1; D is uncertain. The length of the CDR3 is 15 residues. V lost 6 bases and J lost 4, with 18 bases in between. Germline values: CDR1 SNHLY, CDR2 FYNNEI. CDR3 DNA: TGTGCCAGCAGCCCTAGGGCCCCCACGGGCACTGAAGCTTTCTTT. Translating it yields CASSPRAPTGTEAFF.

J is TRBJ1-3 and V is TRBV19; D gene unclear. This CDR3 comprises 15 residues. Deletions cut 10 bases from V and 0 bases from J, with 16 bases between. Germline values: CDR1 LNHDA, CDR2 SQIVND (reference sequence). The CDR3 DNA reads as TGTGCCACGGGCGACGTACCTTTCTCTGGAAACACCATATATTTT. Translating it yields CATGDVPFSGNTIYF.

There are many counts of this clone. No DNA is shown, since the ends of the CDR3 on it are uncertain; the CDR3 is the one TCRdb lists. This chain links TRBV28 with TRBJ1-1. The CDR3 has 13 residues if both end residues are counted. Per germline, CDR1 MDHEN and CDR2 SYDVKM. CDR3 sequence reads: CASSSSLNTEAFF.

Comments on this clone: At one end the junction does not follow the germline gene, possibly because of a read error. The chain couples TRBV14 to TRBJ1-2, with D maybe TRBD1 (6 bases). CDR1 and CDR2 from the germline V gene are SGHDN and FVKESK. This CDR3 contains 17 residues. The DNA for the CDR3 is TGTGCCAGCAGCAAAGAGAGGACAGTGATCCTGCGATATGGCTACACCTTC. Its protein product is CASSKERTVILRYGYTF.

V usage is TRBV10-2 and J usage is TRBJ2-7, with TRBD1 as a possible D gene (6 bases). This CDR3 has 11 amino acids. Deletions cut 10 bases from V and 8 bases from J, with 15 bases between. Germline lookup yields CDR1 WSHSY and CDR2 SAAADI. CDR3 residues: CATRDGQKQYV. CDR3 coding DNA: TGCGCCACCCGGGACGGACAGAAGCAGTACGTC.

This clone was recorded once. CDR3 residues: CASSFQWGDEQYV. The CDR3 nucleotides are TGTGCCAGCAGCTTCCAGTGGGGTGACGAGCAGTACGTC. The V call is TRBV7-2, the J call TRBJ2-7, with D unclear. Germline CDR1 is SGHTA and CDR2 is FQGNSA. V shed 3 bases and J shed 5 bases, with 11 bases lying between them. There are 13 residues in the CDR3.

This chain links TRBV7-2 with TRBJ2-7, with D possibly TRBD2 on 6 matching bases. V was clipped by 2 bases and J by 5 bases, with 19 bases between them. The CDR3 is 16 residues long. Germline V lookup: CDR1 SGHTA, CDR2 FQGNSA. DNA for the CDR3: TGTGCCAGCAGCTTATTAGTCGGGAGACCCGTCAACGAGCAGTACTTC. Translation: CASSLLVGRPVNEQYF.

This clone has a single count. The rearrangement joins TRBV11-2 to TRBJ2-5; 10 positions agree with TRBD1. This CDR3 has 13 residues. Germline lookup yields CDR1 SGHAT and CDR2 FQNNGV. The junction had 2 bases not matched to a gene; V was cut back by 6 bases and J by 4 bases. The CDR3: CASSWTGGETQYF. CDR3 in DNA: TGTGCCAGCAGTTGGACAGGGGGAGAGACCCAGTACTTC.